This T cell receptor (beta chain) was documented in a study of a mutant IDH1 vaccine in newly diagnosed glioma. Study observations and caveats: Pseudoprogression seemed unlinked to shifts in top peripheral T cell clonotypes.

On this clone: The antigen is unknown.

This sample's time point: week 35, safety follow-up. The vaccine gave 300 ug of a 20-mer mutant IDH1 peptide subcutaneously per dose. Repertoires were generated with immunoSEQ multiplex PCR, while TCRdb's copy carries only in-frame clones and drops some. Of roughly 32,000 clones listed, over 70% are singletons. In germline, CDR1 is LNHDA, CDR2 SQIVND (reference sequence). The CDR3 consists of 18 residues. V was clipped by 6 bases and J by 7 bases; unmatched bases: 19. This receptor was identified in a woman in her 30s with glioma. Some clones in this sample may be carry-over from other donors' samples. Sample: PBMCs, taken from a glioma patient whose treatment included an IDH1 peptide vaccine. The chain carries TRBV19 and TRBJ2-1, with 9 nucleotides matching TRBD2. The CDR3 region is CASSPGGGRGRAGNEQFF. CDR3 bases: TGTGCCAGTAGCCCCGGCGGGGGACGCGGGAGGGCCGGGAATGAGCAGTTCTTC.